Shown below are 13 T cell receptor beta chains from a single sample sequenced in a study of human CD8 memory T cell subsets. UMI-labeled 5' RACE was used, and it produced the TCR beta libraries. TCRdb reanalyzed the 5' RACE reads, giving one entry per CDR3 protein sequence and no DNA. This table lists 3,200 or so distinct CDR3 sequences. Sample: CD8+ effector memory T cells (TEM) sorted from PBMCs. The subset: effector memory CD8 T cells, CCR7- CD45RO+ CD95+. The receptor set was obtained from a human donor in good health.

The CDR3 protein is CSVPTSGRSTDTQYF. This chain joins TRBV29-1 and TRBJ2-3; TCRdb indicates TRBD2, and absent DNA this call remains unverified. The CDR3 totals 15 residues. Germline lookup yields CDR1 SQVTM and CDR2 ANQGSEA.

This clonotype registers medium-sized by frequency. This chain connects TRBV7-9 to TRBJ1-1; the D call from TCRdb, TRBD1, cannot be confirmed without DNA. Germline V gene data show CDR1 as SEHNR and CDR2 as FQNEAQ (reference sequence). The CDR3 loop spans 20 amino acids. This CDR3 is CASVGDPGVGQPRENTEAFF.

The chain links TRBV3-1 to TRBJ2-1; lacking DNA, the TRBD2 call made by TCRdb goes unchecked. The CDR3 is 17 amino acids. Germline lookup yields CDR1 LGHDT and CDR2 YNNKEL (reference sequence). The CDR3 spells CASSQDWGASGSNEQFF.

The chain has TRBV5-1 and TRBJ2-7; the TCRdb D gene call, TRBD1, has no DNA to confirm it. Germline loops: CDR1 SGHRS, CDR2 YFSETQ. The CDR3 runs to 15 residues. The chain's CDR3 is CASSPSGAEGYEQYF.

In terms of frequency, this clonotype is medium-sized. This chain connects TRBV11-2 to TRBJ2-7; TCRdb calls TRBD1, which cannot be checked without DNA. Germline CDR1 SGHAT, CDR2 FQNNGV. This CDR3 has 14 amino acids. Here the CDR3 reads CASNSGQGANEQYF. Filled out from reference TRBV11-2 and TRBJ2-7, the complete variable domain reads EAGVAQSPRYKIIEKRQSVAFWCNPISGHATLYWYQQILGQGPKLLIQFQNNGVVDDSQLPKDRFSAERLKGVDSTLKIQPAKLEDSAVYLCASNSGQGANEQYFGPGTRLTVT.

The gene calls are TRBV9 and TRBJ2-1; the TCRdb call, TRBD2, lacks DNA for checking. In germline, CDR1 is SGDLS, CDR2 YYNGEE. CDR3 size: 16 residues. Here the CDR3 reads CASSVVALAGYNEQFF.

The chain combines TRBV27 with TRBJ2-7; TCRdb's D call, TRBD2, is unchecked because there is no DNA. CDR1 is MNHEY, CDR2 SMNVEV, per germline (reference sequence). The CDR3 totals 16 residues. CDR3 residues: CASSSLAGLLIYEQYF.

The CDR3 sequence: CASRLAGGSWEQFF. The V call is TRBV27, the J call TRBJ2-1; as DNA is missing, the TRBD2 call by TCRdb cannot be tested. Germline CDR1 reads MNHEY; CDR2 reads SMNVEV (reference sequence). This CDR3 is 14 amino acids long.

V gene TRBV6-2 or TRBV6-3 combines with J gene TRBJ2-3; TCRdb outputs TRBD2, but without DNA this stays unchecked. The CDR3 is made up of 17 amino acids. Per the germline V gene, CDR1 is MNHEY and CDR2 is SVGEGT. The chain's CDR3 is CASSYSHSGGSADTQYF.

This clonotype registers medium-sized (0.01 to 0.1%) by frequency. This chain uses TRBV12-3 or TRBV12-4 with TRBJ2-2; TCRdb's D gene call, TRBD1, goes unchecked for lack of DNA. The CDR3 extends over 14 amino acids. This chain's CDR3 is CASSPVSNTGELFF.

This clonotype is labeled medium-sized based on frequency. The chain combines TRBV24-1 with TRBJ2-2; as DNA is missing, the TRBD1 call by TCRdb cannot be tested. CDR1 KGHDR and CDR2 SFDVKD come from the germline V gene. The CDR3 is made up of 13 amino acids. The CDR3 reads CATTRQVAGELFF.

This clonotype is called large based on its frequency. The CDR3 sequence is CSVTLADTYEQYF. The chain recombines TRBV29-1 with TRBJ2-7; TCRdb gives TRBD2 as the D gene, but with no DNA this cannot be confirmed. From germline, CDR1 is SQVTM and CDR2 ANQGSEA. The CDR3 is 13 amino acids.

The V and J genes are TRBV7-9 and TRBJ2-1; TCRdb's D call, TRBD2, is unchecked because there is no DNA. CDR1 is SEHNR and CDR2 is FQNEAQ in the germline V gene (reference sequence). The CDR3 is 16 residues long. The CDR3 sequence: CASSPQLALKQNEQFF. Looking up the rest from reference TRBV7-9 and TRBJ2-1 gives the full variable domain: DTGVSQNPRHKITKRGQNVTFRCDPISEHNRLYWYRQTLGQGPEFLTYFQNEAQLEKSRLLSDRFSAERPKGSFSTLEIQRTEQGDSAMYLCASSPQLALKQNEQFFGPGTRLTVL.